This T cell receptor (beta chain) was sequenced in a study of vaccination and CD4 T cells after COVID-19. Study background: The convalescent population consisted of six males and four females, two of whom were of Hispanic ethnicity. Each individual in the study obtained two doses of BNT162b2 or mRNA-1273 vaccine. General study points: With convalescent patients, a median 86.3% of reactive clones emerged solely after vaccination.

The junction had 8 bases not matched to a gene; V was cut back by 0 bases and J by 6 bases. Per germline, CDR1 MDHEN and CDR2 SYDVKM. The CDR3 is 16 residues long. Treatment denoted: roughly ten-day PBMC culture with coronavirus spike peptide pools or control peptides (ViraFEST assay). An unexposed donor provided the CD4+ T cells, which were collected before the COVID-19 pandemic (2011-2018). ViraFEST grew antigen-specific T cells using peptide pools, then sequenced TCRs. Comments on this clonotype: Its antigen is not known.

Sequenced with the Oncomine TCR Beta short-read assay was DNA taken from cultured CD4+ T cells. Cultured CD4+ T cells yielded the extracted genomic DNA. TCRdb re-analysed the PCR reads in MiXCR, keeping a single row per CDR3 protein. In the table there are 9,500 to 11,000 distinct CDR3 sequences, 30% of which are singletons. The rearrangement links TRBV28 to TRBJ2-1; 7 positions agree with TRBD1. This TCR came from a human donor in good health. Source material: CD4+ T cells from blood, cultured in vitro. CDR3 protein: CASSLWGRGRINEQFF. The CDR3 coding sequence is TGTGCCAGCAGTTTATGGGGCAGGGGGAGAATCAATGAGCAGTTCTTC.